This TCR beta chain was observed in a study of blood T cell repertoires in COVID-19. Germline CDR1 and CDR2: MDHEN and SYDVKM. Trimming left V 7 bases short and J 0 bases short, with 5 bases between. This CDR3 region has 12 residues. Libraries were prepared by immunoSEQ multiplex PCR; TCRdb keeps only in-frame clonotypes and omits some of them. This sample has around 160,000 clones, with 80% found just once. The source of this sequence is a man in his 60s with active or convalescent COVID-19. V is TRBV28 and J is TRBJ2-3; D gene uncertain. The source material was peripheral blood. The CDR3 sequence is CASTTSTDTQYF. CDR3 nucleotides: TGTGCCAGCACGACTAGCACAGATACGCAGTATTTT.